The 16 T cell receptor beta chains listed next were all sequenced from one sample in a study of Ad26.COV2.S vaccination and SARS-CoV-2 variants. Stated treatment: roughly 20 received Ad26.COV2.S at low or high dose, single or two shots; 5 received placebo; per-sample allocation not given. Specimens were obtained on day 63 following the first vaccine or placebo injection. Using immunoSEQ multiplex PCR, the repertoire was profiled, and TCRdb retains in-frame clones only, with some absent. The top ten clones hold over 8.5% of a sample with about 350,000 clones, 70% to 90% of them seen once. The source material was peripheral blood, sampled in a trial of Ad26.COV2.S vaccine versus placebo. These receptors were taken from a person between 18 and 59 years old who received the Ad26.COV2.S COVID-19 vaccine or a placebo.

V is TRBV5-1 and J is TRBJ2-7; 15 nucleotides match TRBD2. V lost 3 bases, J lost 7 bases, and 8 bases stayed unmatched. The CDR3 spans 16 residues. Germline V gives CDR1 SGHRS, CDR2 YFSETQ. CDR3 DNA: TGCGCCAGCAGCTGGACTAGCGGGAGGGCGAAGGGGGAGCAGTACTTC. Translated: CASSWTSGRAKGEQYF.

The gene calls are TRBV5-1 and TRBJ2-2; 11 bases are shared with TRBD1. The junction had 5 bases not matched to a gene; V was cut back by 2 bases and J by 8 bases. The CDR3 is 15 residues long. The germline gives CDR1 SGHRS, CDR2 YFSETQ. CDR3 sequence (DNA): TGCGCCAGCAGCTTTGGACAGGGGGCGCAAGGGGAGCTGTTTTTT. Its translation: CASSFGQGAQGELFF.

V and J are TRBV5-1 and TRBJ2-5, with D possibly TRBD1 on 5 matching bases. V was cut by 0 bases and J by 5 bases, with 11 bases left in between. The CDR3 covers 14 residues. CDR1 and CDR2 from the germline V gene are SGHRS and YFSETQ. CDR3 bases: TGCGCCAGCAGCTTGGTACCTCCAGGGGAGACCCAGTACTTC. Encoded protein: CASSLVPPGETQYF.

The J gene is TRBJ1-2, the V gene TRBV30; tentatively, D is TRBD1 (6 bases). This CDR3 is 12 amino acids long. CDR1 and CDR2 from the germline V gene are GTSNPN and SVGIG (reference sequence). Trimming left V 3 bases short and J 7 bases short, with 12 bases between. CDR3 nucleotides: TGTGCCTGGAGGGGCGGGGGCTCTGGCTACACCTTC. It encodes CAWRGGGSGYTF.

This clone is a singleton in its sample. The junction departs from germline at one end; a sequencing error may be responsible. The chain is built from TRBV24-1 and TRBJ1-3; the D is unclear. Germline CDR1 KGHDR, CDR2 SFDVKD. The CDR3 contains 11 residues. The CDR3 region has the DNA TGTGCCACCAGTGATCACCGGGAGGCCTTCTTT. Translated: CATSDHREAFF.

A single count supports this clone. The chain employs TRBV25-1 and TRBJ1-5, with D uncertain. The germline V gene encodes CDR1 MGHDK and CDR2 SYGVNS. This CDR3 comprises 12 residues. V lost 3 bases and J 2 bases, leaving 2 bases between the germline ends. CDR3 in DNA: TGTGCCAGCAGTGACGGCAATCAGCCCCAGCATTTT. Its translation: CASSDGNQPQHF. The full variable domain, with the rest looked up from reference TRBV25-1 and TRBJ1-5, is EADIYQTPRYLVIGTGKKITLECSQTMGHDKMYWYQQDPGMELHLIHYSYGVNSTEKGDLSSESTVSRIRTEHFPLTLESARPSHTSQYLCASSDGNQPQHFGDGTRLSIL.

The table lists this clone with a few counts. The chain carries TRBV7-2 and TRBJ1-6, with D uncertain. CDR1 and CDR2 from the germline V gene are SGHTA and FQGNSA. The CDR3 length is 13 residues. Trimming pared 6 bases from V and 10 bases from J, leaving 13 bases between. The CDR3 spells CASRYLIESPLHF. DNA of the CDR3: TGTGCCAGCAGATACTTAATAGAGTCACCCCTCCACTTT.

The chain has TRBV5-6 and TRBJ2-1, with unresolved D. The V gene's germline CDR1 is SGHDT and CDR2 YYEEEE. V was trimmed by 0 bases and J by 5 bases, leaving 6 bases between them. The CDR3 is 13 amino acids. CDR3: CASSLVGDNEQFF. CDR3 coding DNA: TGTGCCAGCAGCTTGGTGGGTGACAATGAGCAGTTCTTC.

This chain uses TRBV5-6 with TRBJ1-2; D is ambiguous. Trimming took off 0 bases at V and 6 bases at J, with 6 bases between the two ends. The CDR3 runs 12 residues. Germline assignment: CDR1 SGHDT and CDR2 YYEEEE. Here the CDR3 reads CASSLVGDGYTF. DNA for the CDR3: TGTGCCAGCAGCTTGGTAGGCGATGGCTACACCTTC.

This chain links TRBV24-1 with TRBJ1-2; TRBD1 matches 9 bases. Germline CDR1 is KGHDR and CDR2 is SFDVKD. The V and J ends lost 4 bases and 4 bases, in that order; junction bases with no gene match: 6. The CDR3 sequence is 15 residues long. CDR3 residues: CATSDTGQGSYGYTF. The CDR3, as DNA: TGTGCCACCAGTGACACGGGACAGGGTAGCTATGGCTACACCTTC.

For the CDR3, the DNA is TGTGCCAGCAGCGGTACAGGGACGGAGACCCAGTACTTC. It is translated as CASSGTGTETQYF. The chain combines TRBV3-1 (or the pseudogene TRBV3-2) with TRBJ2-5, with a weak D call TRBD1 (6 bases). CDR3 size: 13 residues. With 5 bases removed from V and 5 bases from J, the gap between germline ends came to 12 bases. Germline CDR1 reads LGHDT; CDR2 reads YNNKEL (reference sequence).

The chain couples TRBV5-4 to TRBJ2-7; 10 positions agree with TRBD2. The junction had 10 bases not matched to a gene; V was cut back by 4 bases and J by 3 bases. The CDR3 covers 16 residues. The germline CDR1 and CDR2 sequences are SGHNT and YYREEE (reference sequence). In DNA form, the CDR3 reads TGTGCCAGCAGCCCGAAAGCGGGAGGGGCGGACTACGAGCAGTACTTC. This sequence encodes CASSPKAGGADYEQYF.

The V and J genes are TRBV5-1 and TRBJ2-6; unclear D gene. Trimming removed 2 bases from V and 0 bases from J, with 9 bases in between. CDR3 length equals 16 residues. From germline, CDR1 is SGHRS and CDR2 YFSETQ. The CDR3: CASSFPSSSGANVLTF. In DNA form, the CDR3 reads TGCGCCAGCAGCTTCCCCTCCAGCTCTGGGGCCAACGTCCTGACTTTC.

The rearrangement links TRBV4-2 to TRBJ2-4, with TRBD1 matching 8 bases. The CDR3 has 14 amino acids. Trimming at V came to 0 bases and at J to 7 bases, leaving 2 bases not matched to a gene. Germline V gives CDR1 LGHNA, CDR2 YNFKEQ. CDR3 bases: TGTGCCAGCAGCCAAGATTGGACAGGGAACATTCAGTACTTC. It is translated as CASSQDWTGNIQYF.

This CDR3 is CSVGTSPYEQYF. CDR3 DNA sequence: TGCAGCGTCGGGACTTCCCCCTACGAGCAGTACTTC. The genes are TRBV29-1 and TRBJ2-7, with D possibly matching TRBD2 (6 bases). CDR3 length: 12 amino acids. CDR1 SQVTM and CDR2 ANQGSEA come from the germline V gene. V lost 6 bases, J lost 2 bases, and 11 bases lay in between.

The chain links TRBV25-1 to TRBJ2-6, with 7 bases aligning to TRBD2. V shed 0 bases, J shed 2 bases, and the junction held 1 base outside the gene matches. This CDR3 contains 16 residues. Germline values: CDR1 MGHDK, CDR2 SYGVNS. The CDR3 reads CASSEYGRAGANVLTF. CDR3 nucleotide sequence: TGTGCCAGCAGTGAATATGGGAGGGCTGGGGCCAACGTCCTGACTTTC.